Sequencing of this T cell receptor (beta chain) was carried out in a study of Tregs in tolerant kidney transplant recipients. With respect to this clone: What it binds is unknown.

General study points: Validation in larger populations is needed because few patients were studied. Activated donor B cell expansion appeared to reveal the most relevant donor-specific TCRbeta repertoire.

TCRdb keeps only in-frame clones here, not all; method: immunoSEQ multiplex PCR. The sample carries roughly 80,000 clones, 91% recorded once. Mixed chimerism was transient after nonmyeloablative marrow transplants from related graft donors. V was shortened by 9 bases and J by 0 bases, with 17 bases between the two germline ends. CDR1 is MNHGY, CDR2 SVAAGI, per germline. The CDR3 is 15 amino acids. The material sequenced was CD4+ T cells from blood (PBMCs), taken 24 months after the transplant. J is TRBJ1-2 and V is TRBV6-9; no firm D call. The clonotype originates from a human patient who received a combined kidney and bone marrow transplant. Some of the T cells might come from the graft donor. The CDR3 nucleotides read TGTGCCAGTTGCTTATGTGGGCCCTCTAACTATGGCTACACCTTC. Translating it yields CASCLCGPSNYGYTF.